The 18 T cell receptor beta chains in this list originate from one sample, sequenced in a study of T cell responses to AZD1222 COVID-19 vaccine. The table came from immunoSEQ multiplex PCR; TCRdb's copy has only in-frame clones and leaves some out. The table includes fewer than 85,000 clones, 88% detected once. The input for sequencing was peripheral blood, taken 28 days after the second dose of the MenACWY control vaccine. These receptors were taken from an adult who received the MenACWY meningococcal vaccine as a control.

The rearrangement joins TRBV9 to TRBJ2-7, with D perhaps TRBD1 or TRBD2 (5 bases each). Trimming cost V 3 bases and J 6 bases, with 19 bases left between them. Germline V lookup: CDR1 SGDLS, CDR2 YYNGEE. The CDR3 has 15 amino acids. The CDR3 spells CASSAFGAPEGEQYF. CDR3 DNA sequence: TGTGCCAGCAGCGCCTTTGGGGCGCCTGAGGGCGAGCAGTACTTC.

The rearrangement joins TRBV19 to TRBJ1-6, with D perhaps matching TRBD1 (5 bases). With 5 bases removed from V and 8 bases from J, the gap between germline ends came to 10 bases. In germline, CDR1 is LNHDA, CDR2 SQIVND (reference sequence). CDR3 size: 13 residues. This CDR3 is CASSPGRDSPLHF. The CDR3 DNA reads TGTGCCAGTAGTCCAGGGAGGGATTCACCCCTCCACTTT.

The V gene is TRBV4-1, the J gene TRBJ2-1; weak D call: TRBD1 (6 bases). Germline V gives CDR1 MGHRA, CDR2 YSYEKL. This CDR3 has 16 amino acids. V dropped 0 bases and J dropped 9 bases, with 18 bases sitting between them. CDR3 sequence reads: CASSQDTRGIAGEQFF. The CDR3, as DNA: TGCGCCAGCAGCCAAGATACGAGGGGGATCGCGGGTGAGCAGTTCTTC.

The CDR3 DNA reads as TGTGCCAGCAGTTTGGGAGACGTCCTGACTTTC. Protein sequence: CASSLGDVLTF. The chain links TRBV12-3 or TRBV12-4 to TRBJ2-6, with D possibly TRBD2 on 5 matching bases. The germline V and J ends were trimmed by 3 bases and 11 bases, with 5 bases remaining between them. This CDR3 is built from 11 residues.

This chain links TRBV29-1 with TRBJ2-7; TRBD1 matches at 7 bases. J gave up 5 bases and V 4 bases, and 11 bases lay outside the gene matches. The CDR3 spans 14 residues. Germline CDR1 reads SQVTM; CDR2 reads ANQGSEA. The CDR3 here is CSVGENRGTHEQYF. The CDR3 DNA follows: TGCAGCGTTGGAGAGAACAGGGGAACCCACGAGCAGTACTTC.

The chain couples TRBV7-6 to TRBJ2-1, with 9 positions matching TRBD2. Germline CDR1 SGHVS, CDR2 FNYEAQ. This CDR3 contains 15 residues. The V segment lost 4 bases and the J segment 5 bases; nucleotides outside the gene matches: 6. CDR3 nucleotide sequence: TGTGCCAGCAGCTCAAGCGGGGGGTGGGACAATGAGCAGTTCTTC. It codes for CASSSSGGWDNEQFF.

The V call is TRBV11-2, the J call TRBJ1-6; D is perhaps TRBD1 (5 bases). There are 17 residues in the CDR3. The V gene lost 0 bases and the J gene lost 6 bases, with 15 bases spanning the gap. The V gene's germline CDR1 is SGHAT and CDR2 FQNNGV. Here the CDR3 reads CASSLDARTGANSPLHF. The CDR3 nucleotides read TGTGCCAGCAGCTTAGATGCCAGGACCGGGGCTAATTCACCCCTCCACTTT. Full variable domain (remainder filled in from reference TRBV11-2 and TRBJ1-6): EAGVAQSPRYKIIEKRQSVAFWCNPISGHATLYWYQQILGQGPKLLIQFQNNGVVDDSQLPKDRFSAERLKGVDSTLKIQPAKLEDSAVYLCASSLDARTGANSPLHFGNGTRLTVT.

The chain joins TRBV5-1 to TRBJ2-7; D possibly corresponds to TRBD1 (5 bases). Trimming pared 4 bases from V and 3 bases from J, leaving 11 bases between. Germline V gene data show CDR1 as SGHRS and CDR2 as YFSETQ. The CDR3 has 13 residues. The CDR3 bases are TGCGCCAGCAGCCCGGACAAGGACTACGAGCAGTACTTC. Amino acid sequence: CASSPDKDYEQYF.

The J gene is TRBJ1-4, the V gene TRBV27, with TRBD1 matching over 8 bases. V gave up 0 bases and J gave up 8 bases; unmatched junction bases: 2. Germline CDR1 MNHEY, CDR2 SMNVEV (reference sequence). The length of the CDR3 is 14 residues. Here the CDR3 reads CASSLSGTGEKLFF. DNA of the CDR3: TGTGCCAGCAGTTTATCTGGGACAGGCGAAAAACTGTTTTTT.

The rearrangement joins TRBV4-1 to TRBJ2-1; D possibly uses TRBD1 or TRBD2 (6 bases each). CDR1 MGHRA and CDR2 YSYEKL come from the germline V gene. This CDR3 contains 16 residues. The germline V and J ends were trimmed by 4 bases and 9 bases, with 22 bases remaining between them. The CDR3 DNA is TGCGCCAGCAGCCGGGTATTGGGGAGTACGGGGGCTGAGCAGTTCTTC. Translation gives CASSRVLGSTGAEQFF.

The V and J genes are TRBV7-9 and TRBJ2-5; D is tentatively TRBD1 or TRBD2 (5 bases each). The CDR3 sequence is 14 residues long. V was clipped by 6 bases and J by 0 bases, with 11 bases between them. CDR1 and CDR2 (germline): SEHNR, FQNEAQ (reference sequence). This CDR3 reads CASRRDGNQETQYF. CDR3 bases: TGTGCCAGCAGAAGGGACGGAAACCAAGAGACCCAGTACTTC.

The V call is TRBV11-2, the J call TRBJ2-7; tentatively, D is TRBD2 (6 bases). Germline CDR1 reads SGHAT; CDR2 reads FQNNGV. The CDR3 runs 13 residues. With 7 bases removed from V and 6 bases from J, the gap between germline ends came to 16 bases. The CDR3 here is CASNSVRGSEQYF. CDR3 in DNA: TGTGCCAGCAACTCCGTACGGGGGAGCGAGCAGTACTTC.

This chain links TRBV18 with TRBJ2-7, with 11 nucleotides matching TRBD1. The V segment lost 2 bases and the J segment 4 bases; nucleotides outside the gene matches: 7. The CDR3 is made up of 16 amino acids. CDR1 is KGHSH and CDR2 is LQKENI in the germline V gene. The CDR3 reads CASSPDFGTGGYEQYF. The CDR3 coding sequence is TGTGCCAGCTCACCAGATTTCGGGACAGGGGGTTACGAGCAGTACTTC.

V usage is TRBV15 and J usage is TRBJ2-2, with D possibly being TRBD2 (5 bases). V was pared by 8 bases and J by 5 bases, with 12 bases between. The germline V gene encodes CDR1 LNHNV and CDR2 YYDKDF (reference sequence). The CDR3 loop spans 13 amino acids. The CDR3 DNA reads TGTGCCACCTCCTTTTCGGGGACCGGGGAGCTGTTTTTT. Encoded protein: CATSFSGTGELFF.

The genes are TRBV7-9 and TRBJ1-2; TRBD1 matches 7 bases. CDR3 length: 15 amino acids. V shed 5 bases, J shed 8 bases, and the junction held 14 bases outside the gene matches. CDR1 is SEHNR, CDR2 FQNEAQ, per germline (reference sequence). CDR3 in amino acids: CASSALGGAGLGYTF. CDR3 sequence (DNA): TGTGCCAGCAGCGCCCTAGGGGGCGCTGGTCTCGGCTACACCTTC.

CDR3 amino acids: CASSHWWAGLRYEQYF. The DNA of the CDR3 is TGTGCCAGCTCCCACTGGTGGGCAGGGCTTCGTTACGAGCAGTACTTC. The chain joins TRBV5-6 to TRBJ2-7, with D perhaps TRBD1 (5 bases). CDR3 size: 16 residues. Per germline, CDR1 SGHDT and CDR2 YYEEEE. V was trimmed by 7 bases and J by 4 bases, leaving 24 bases between them.

The CDR3 loop is CATRSSGGPYNEQFF. DNA for the CDR3: TGTGCCACCAGGTCTTCGGGTGGTCCCTACAATGAGCAGTTCTTC. This chain links TRBV24-1 with TRBJ2-1; D uncertain. CDR1 is KGHDR and CDR2 is SFDVKD in the germline V gene. This CDR3 region has 15 residues. V lost 7 bases, J lost 2 bases, and 14 bases lay in between.

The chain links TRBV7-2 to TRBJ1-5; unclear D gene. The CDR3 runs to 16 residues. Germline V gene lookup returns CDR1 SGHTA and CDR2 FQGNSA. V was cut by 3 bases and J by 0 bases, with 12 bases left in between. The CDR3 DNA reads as TGTGCCAGCAGCTTCTTCGGAGGGAATAGCAATCAGCCCCAGCATTTT. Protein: CASSFFGGNSNQPQHF.